These 14 T cell receptor beta chains were sequenced from one sample in a study of blood T cell repertoires in COVID-19. The protocol was immunoSEQ multiplex PCR, while the TCRdb copy is restricted to in-frame clones and leaves out a portion. The sample holds about 67,000 clones, 85% to 90% seen once. Sequencing was carried out using peripheral blood. The origin of the receptors is a man over 45 with active COVID-19.

With regard to this clone: The junction departs from the called germline gene at one end, perhaps through a read error. The chain uses TRBV24-1 and TRBJ2-7, with 7 bases fitting TRBD1. The CDR3 is 14 amino acids. Germline V gene lookup returns CDR1 KGHDR and CDR2 SFDVKD. The CDR3 nucleotides read TGTGCCACCAGTGATTTGTTCGCTGGGAGACAGGGCGACTTC. This encodes CATSDLFAGRQGDF.

This clone has ten or more counts. CDR3 sequence reads: CASSVVEGRGYTF. DNA for the CDR3: TGTGCCAGCAGCGTAGTGGAGGGCCGTGGCTACACCTTC. The genes are TRBV9 and TRBJ1-2; D uncertain. The germline V gene encodes CDR1 SGDLS and CDR2 YYNGEE. Trimming cost V 0 bases and J 7 bases, with 10 bases left between them. This CDR3 spans 13 amino acids.

J is TRBJ2-1 and V is TRBV28, with 8 positions matching TRBD2. The CDR3 is made up of 15 amino acids. The germline CDR1 and CDR2 sequences are MDHEN and SYDVKM. The V segment lost 7 bases and the J segment 8 bases; nucleotides outside the gene matches: 13. CDR3 in amino acids: CASTPGSGSIDEQFF. In nucleotides, the CDR3 is TGTGCCAGCACCCCCGGGAGCGGGAGTATCGATGAGCAGTTCTTC.

This clone was seen just once. The chain links TRBV5-1 to TRBJ1-4, with a possible D match to TRBD1 (6 bases). CDR1 and CDR2 from the germline V gene are SGHRS and YFSETQ. The V and J ends lost 5 bases and 3 bases respectively, with 14 bases between them. CDR3 length: 15 residues. The CDR3 DNA follows: TGCGCCAGCAGATTTTCCCAGGGGTCTAATGAAAAACTGTTTTTT. This codes for CASRFSQGSNEKLFF.

The gene calls are TRBV5-1 and TRBJ1-6; D gene ambiguous. Germline CDR1 is SGHRS and CDR2 is YFSETQ. Trimming shortened V by 2 bases and J by 1 base, and 7 bases separated the two germline ends. The CDR3 sequence is 15 residues long. CDR3 sequence: CASSFGVSYNSPLHF. DNA of the CDR3: TGCGCCAGCAGCTTCGGGGTTTCCTATAATTCACCCCTCCACTTT.

This clone came up once. The chain uses TRBV28 and TRBJ1-5; 7 bases map to TRBD1. The V gene's germline CDR1 is MDHEN and CDR2 SYDVKM. CDR3 length: 14 amino acids. After removal of 4 bases from V and 7 bases from J, the junction contained 7 bases not matched to a gene. This CDR3 is CASSSQTGIQPQHF. DNA for the CDR3: TGTGCCAGCAGTTCCCAGACAGGGATACAGCCCCAGCATTTT.

The chain links TRBV29-1 to TRBJ2-7, with 7 positions matching TRBD1. The V segment lost 5 bases and the J segment 3 bases; nucleotides outside the gene matches: 4. The germline CDR1 and CDR2 sequences are SQVTM and ANQGSEA. The CDR3 is made up of 12 amino acids. This CDR3 is CSVWDSVYEQYF. DNA of the CDR3: TGCAGCGTTTGGGACAGCGTCTACGAGCAGTACTTC.

The chain combines TRBV5-4 with TRBJ2-5; D might be TRBD1 (6 bases). This CDR3 comprises 15 residues. V lost 0 bases, J lost 3 bases, and 12 bases lay in between. CDR1 SGHNT and CDR2 YYREEE come from the germline V gene (reference sequence). CDR3 protein: CASSLGGQKEETQYF. In nucleotides, the CDR3 is TGTGCCAGCAGCTTGGGCGGACAGAAAGAAGAGACCCAGTACTTC.

This sequence joins TRBV2 and TRBJ1-4; D is unresolved. CDR1 is SNHLY, CDR2 FYNNEI, per germline. V lost 8 bases to trimming and J lost 0 bases, with 7 bases between them. The CDR3 has 13 amino acids. The CDR3 here is CASGGPTNEKLFF. For the CDR3, the DNA is TGTGCCAGCGGCGGCCCAACTAATGAAAAACTGTTTTTT.

The sample holds one count of this clone. The DNA of the CDR3 is TGTGCCAGCAGCCGAGAGGGAGTCACTGAAGCTTTCTTT. It is translated as CASSREGVTEAFF. The chain recombines TRBV12-3 or TRBV12-4 with TRBJ1-1; D is ambiguous. Deletions cut 6 bases from V and 4 bases from J, with 12 bases between. The CDR3 loop spans 13 amino acids.

This clone occurred once. The rearrangement joins TRBV5-1 to TRBJ2-7; possibly TRBD1 for D (6 bases). Trimming took 3 bases from V and 1 from J, leaving 11 bases between them. This CDR3 comprises 14 residues. Per germline, CDR1 SGHRS and CDR2 YFSETQ. CDR3 loop: CASSSVTGSYEQYF. Written as DNA, the CDR3 is TGCGCCAGCAGCTCCGTGACAGGTTCCTACGAGCAGTACTTC. The full variable domain, its missing parts supplied by reference TRBV5-1 and TRBJ2-7, is KAGVTQTPRYLIKTRGQQVTLSCSPISGHRSVSWYQQTPGQGLQFLFEYFSETQRNKGNFPGRFSGRQFSNSRSEMNVSTLELGDSALYLCASSSVTGSYEQYFGPGTRLTVT.

In this sample, this clone is medium-sized (0.01 to 0.1%). The chain recombines TRBV7-8 with TRBJ1-5; possibly TRBD1 for D (6 bases). CDR1 is SGHVS and CDR2 is FQNEAQ in the germline V gene. The CDR3 consists of 15 residues. Trimming stripped 5 bases from V and 6 bases from J, with 17 bases between. The CDR3 nucleotides read TGTGCCAGCAGCCTATTACAGGGTCCAAGTCAGCCCCAGCATTTT. Protein: CASSLLQGPSQPQHF.

This sequence joins TRBV6-1 and TRBJ2-2, with 14 bases that match TRBD2. After removal of 4 bases from V and 8 bases from J, the junction contained 6 bases not matched to a gene. CDR1 and CDR2 from the germline V gene are MNHNS and SASEGT. This CDR3 spans 16 amino acids. The CDR3 bases are TGTGCCAGCAGTGTTAAGACTAGCGGGGGGGCTGGGGAGCTGTTTTTT. Encoded protein: CASSVKTSGGAGELFF.

DNA of the CDR3: TGCAGTGGCCTAGTGGATACGCAGTATTTT. Protein sequence: CSGLVDTQYF. This rearrangement joins TRBV20-1 to TRBJ2-3; D gene ambiguous. Trimming took 7 bases from V and 6 from J, leaving 8 bases between them. The CDR3 has 10 amino acids. CDR1 and CDR2 (germline): DFQATT, SNEGSKA (reference sequence).